The 20 T cell receptor beta chains below all came from one sample that was sequenced in a study of T cell responses to AZD1222 COVID-19 vaccine. Sequencing was performed with immunoSEQ multiplex PCR; in TCRdb, only in-frame clones are kept and a portion is missing. The sample has under 150,000 clones, approximately 88% seen once. Sequenced here: peripheral blood, sampled on day 0 of AZD1222 vaccination. The receptors were sampled from an adult in good health.

The rearrangement links TRBV7-8 to TRBJ2-7; no firm D call. The CDR3 spans 13 residues. The V gene lost 5 bases and the J gene lost 4 bases, with 12 bases spanning the gap. Germline V lookup: CDR1 SGHVS, CDR2 FQNEAQ. As DNA, the CDR3 is TGTGCCAGCAGCCTCGATGAACAATACGAGCAGTACTTC. Translation gives CASSLDEQYEQYF.

The chain has TRBV10-3 and TRBJ1-4; D is possibly TRBD1 (6 bases). The ends were cut back, 6 bases at V and 3 bases at J, with 14 bases in the middle. This CDR3 contains 15 residues. Germline V gives CDR1 ENHRY, CDR2 SYGVKD. CDR3 nucleotides: TGTGCCATCAGCGGAGGGGGAGGGTCTAATGAAAAACTGTTTTTT. Translating gives CAISGGGGSNEKLFF.

The chain employs TRBV6-5 and TRBJ2-7, with D maybe TRBD1 (5 bases). Germline CDR1 reads MNHEY; CDR2 reads SVGAGI. This CDR3 spans 15 amino acids. Trimming shortened V by 7 bases and J by 4 bases, and 20 bases separated the two germline ends. As DNA, the CDR3 is TGTGCCAGCACCCATAGGGGTCCACCGATTTACGAGCAGTACTTC. As protein: CASTHRGPPIYEQYF.

On this clone: A junction end diverges from the germline sequence, so it may reflect a read error. This sequence joins TRBV7-7 and TRBJ2-2, with 8 bases identical to TRBD2. CDR1 and CDR2 from the germline V gene are SSHAT and FNYEAQ (reference sequence). This CDR3 spans 16 amino acids. The CDR3 DNA is TGTGCTAGCAGCCCGACTAGCGTTATCAACACCGGGGAGCTGTTTTTT. Protein sequence: CASSPTSVINTGELFF.

Details on this clone: The sample carries other DNA sequences with the same CDR3. V usage is TRBV9 and J usage is TRBJ1-3; D not resolved. The V gene lost 2 bases and the J gene lost 0 bases, with 6 bases spanning the gap. In germline, CDR1 is SGDLS, CDR2 YYNGEE. The CDR3 consists of 14 residues. The DNA for the CDR3 is TGTGCCAGCAGCGTGGGTACCTCTGGAAACACCATATATTTT. This translates into CASSVGTSGNTIYF.

The J gene is TRBJ2-3, the V gene TRBV2; 8 bases map to TRBD1. V trimming: 6 bases; J trimming: 3 bases; junction bases outside the gene matches: 11. This CDR3 has 16 amino acids. The germline gives CDR1 SNHLY, CDR2 FYNNEI. Here the CDR3 DNA reads TGTGCCAGCAGCGCCGGGGGACAGGTTGGGACAGATACGCAGTATTTT. Translation gives CASSAGGQVGTDTQYF.

V usage is TRBV6-5 and J usage is TRBJ1-2; possible D gene TRBD1, 5 bases. Per germline, CDR1 MNHEY and CDR2 SVGAGI. The CDR3 contains 11 residues. Trimming pared 6 bases from V and 5 bases from J, leaving 7 bases between. The CDR3 reads CASRGTYGYTF. Here the CDR3 DNA reads TGTGCCAGCAGGGGGACTTATGGCTACACCTTC.

The chain carries TRBV9 and TRBJ2-3; D is ambiguous. V lost 1 base to trimming and J lost 3 bases, with 15 bases between them. Germline V CDR1 and CDR2: SGDLS, YYNGEE. There are 16 residues in the CDR3. The CDR3 DNA follows: TGTGCCAGCAGCGTATCCCCGAGTTCCGGGACAGATACGCAGTATTTT. This gives the protein CASSVSPSSGTDTQYF.

The rearrangement joins TRBV7-9 to TRBJ1-2, with 9 bases matching TRBD1. J gave up 1 base and V 7 bases, and 7 bases lay outside the gene matches. This CDR3 has 15 amino acids. Germline V gene lookup returns CDR1 SEHNR and CDR2 FQNEAQ (reference sequence). CDR3 protein: CASTSGQGLNYGYTF. CDR3 nucleotide sequence: TGTGCCAGCACCTCGGGACAGGGACTTAACTATGGCTACACCTTC.

The CDR3 here is CASSSLNYGYTF. CDR3 bases: TGTGCCAGCAGCTCACTAAACTATGGCTACACCTTC. The rearrangement uses TRBV9 and TRBJ1-2, with no clear D. V lost 4 bases to trimming and J lost 2 bases, with 6 bases between them. CDR3 size: 12 residues. In germline, CDR1 is SGDLS, CDR2 YYNGEE.

The CDR3 coding sequence is TGTGCCAGCTCACCACAGTCCGTTTACACGAATGAGCAGTTCTTC. Its translation: CASSPQSVYTNEQFF. This chain uses TRBV18 with TRBJ2-1; no firm D call. The CDR3 is 15 residues long. CDR1 is KGHSH, CDR2 LQKENI, per germline. V was clipped by 1 base and J by 7 bases, with 14 bases between them. Looking up the rest from reference TRBV18 and TRBJ2-1 gives the full variable domain: NAGVMQNPRHLVRRRGQEARLRCSPMKGHSHVYWYRQLPEEGLKFMVYLQKENIIDESGMPKERFSAEFPKEGPSILRIQQVVRGDSAAYFCASSPQSVYTNEQFFGPGTRLTVL.

The V gene is TRBV20-1, the J gene TRBJ2-3; D not resolved. The CDR3 is made up of 11 amino acids. Germline loops: CDR1 DFQATT, CDR2 SNEGSKA (reference sequence). V gave up 6 bases and J gave up 4 bases, with 8 bases separating them. The CDR3 spells CSAFFPDTQYF. CDR3 DNA: TGCAGTGCGTTCTTCCCAGATACGCAGTATTTT.

This rearrangement joins TRBV27 to TRBJ2-6, with D tentatively TRBD1 (5 bases). V was trimmed by 5 bases and J by 2 bases, leaving 16 bases between them. Per germline, CDR1 MNHEY and CDR2 SMNVEV (reference sequence). The CDR3 is 17 amino acids. The CDR3 nucleotides are TGTGCCAGCAGTCCCGGCGAAGGGGCTGCTGGGGCCAACGTCCTGACTTTC. This codes for CASSPGEGAAGANVLTF. Based on the CDR3 plus reference TRBV27 and TRBJ2-6, the full variable domain is EAQVTQNPRYLITVTGKKLTVTCSQNMNHEYMSWYRQDPGLGLRQIYYSMNVEVTDKGDVPEGYKVSRKEKRNFPLILESPSPNQTSLYFCASSPGEGAAGANVLTFGAGSRLTVL.

This clone was detected only once. V and J are TRBV5-1 and TRBJ1-3, with a tentative D call TRBD1 (5 bases). In germline, CDR1 is SGHRS, CDR2 YFSETQ. Trimming shortened V by 4 bases and J by 1 base, and 15 bases separated the two germline ends. CDR3 length equals 16 residues. The CDR3 nucleotides read TGCGCCAGCAGCGAACAACCTGGGGGTTCTGGAAACACCATATATTTT. Its translation: CASSEQPGGSGNTIYF. The full variable domain, with the rest looked up from reference TRBV5-1 and TRBJ1-3, is KAGVTQTPRYLIKTRGQQVTLSCSPISGHRSVSWYQQTPGQGLQFLFEYFSETQRNKGNFPGRFSGRQFSNSRSEMNVSTLELGDSALYLCASSEQPGGSGNTIYFGEGSWLTVV.

The chain joins TRBV7-9 to TRBJ1-2; maybe TRBD1 (6 bases). Germline CDR1 SEHNR, CDR2 FQNEAQ (reference sequence). The V end was cut by 5 bases, the J end by 4 bases, with 14 bases between. The CDR3 contains 14 residues. The CDR3 spells CASSRDTTVYGYTF. DNA of the CDR3: TGTGCCAGCAGCCGGGACACTACGGTCTATGGCTACACCTTC.

V and J are TRBV6-2 or TRBV6-3 and TRBJ2-7, with 9 bases matching TRBD2. The CDR3 is 15 amino acids. After removal of 3 bases from V and 4 bases from J, the junction contained 7 bases not matched to a gene. Germline CDR1 MNHEY, CDR2 SVGEGT. In DNA form, the CDR3 reads TGTGCCAGCAGTTATCAGGTTAGCGGGAGTTACGAGCAGTACTTC. Translated: CASSYQVSGSYEQYF.

The chain recombines TRBV7-9 with TRBJ1-1; D unclear. This CDR3 has 16 amino acids. Trimming left V 3 bases short and J 2 bases short, with 16 bases between. Germline V gene sequence: CDR1 SEHNR, CDR2 FQNEAQ (reference sequence). Written as DNA, the CDR3 is TGTGCCAGCAGCTTTGGCAGCGGGCTATTAAACACTGAAGCTTTCTTT. It translates to CASSFGSGLLNTEAFF.

The gene calls are TRBV27 and TRBJ2-2, with D perhaps matching TRBD1 or TRBD2 (5 bases each). This CDR3 comprises 13 residues. Germline V gene sequence: CDR1 MNHEY, CDR2 SMNVEV (reference sequence). The ends were cut back, 3 bases at V and 6 bases at J, with 8 bases in the middle. The CDR3 loop reads CASSFWGSGELFF. DNA of the CDR3: TGTGCCAGCAGTTTTTGGGGGTCCGGGGAGCTGTTTTTT.

The chain joins TRBV30 to TRBJ1-5; a possible D gene is TRBD1 (5 bases). CDR3 length: 14 amino acids. Germline CDR1 and CDR2: GTSNPN and SVGIG (reference sequence). The V gene lost 2 bases and the J gene lost 7 bases, with 15 bases spanning the gap. CDR3 sequence reads: CAWSTLGDGQPQHF. DNA of the CDR3: TGTGCCTGGAGTACCTTGGGGGACGGACAGCCCCAGCATTTT.

This sequence joins TRBV7-6 and TRBJ1-1; D not resolved. Germline CDR1 reads SGHVS; CDR2 reads FNYEAQ. The CDR3 is 13 amino acids. V was trimmed by 5 bases and J by 4 bases, leaving 11 bases between them. The CDR3 bases are TGTGCCAGCAGCCCCGAATTGGGCACTGAAGCTTTCTTT. Protein: CASSPELGTEAFF.